Listed below are T cell receptor beta chains from one sample, sequenced in a study of cytomegalovirus exposure and HLA in healthy donors. TCRdb's table, derived via immunoSEQ multiplex PCR, lists solely in-frame clones and lacks some. The data contain some 41,000 clones, over 85% of them singletons. The sequenced sample consisted of PBMCs. The receptors come from a woman aged 18-35 years in good health and CMV-seronegative. The CDR3 runs from the conserved cysteine through the conserved F or W. D genes are given only for firm matches. Where a row states a size, it is once, few, many or the class of an expanded clone; other rows omit it.

abundance: -
j_gene: TRBJ2-2
v_gene: TRBV6-5
d_gene: TRBD2
CDR3aa: CASSRDYRHTGELFF
CDR3nt: TGTGCCAGCAGCCGGGACTACCGACACACCGGGGAGCTGTTTTTT

abundance: -
j_gene: TRBJ2-4
v_gene: TRBV6-1
d_gene: TRBD1
CDR3aa: CASSSRGAKNIQYF
CDR3nt: TGTGCCAGCAGCAGCAGGGGGGCCAAAAACATTCAGTACTTC

abundance: once
j_gene: TRBJ2-4
v_gene: TRBV19
d_gene: -
CDR3aa: CASSKGDFGIAKNIQYF
CDR3nt: TGTGCCAGTAGTAAGGGGGATTTTGGTATCGCCAAAAACATTCAGTACTTC

abundance: -
j_gene: TRBJ1-1
v_gene: TRBV18
d_gene: TRBD1
CDR3aa: CASSIGQGNTEAFF
CDR3nt: TGTGCCAGCTCCATAGGACAGGGAAATACTGAAGCTTTCTTT

abundance: -
j_gene: TRBJ1-4
v_gene: TRBV6-6
d_gene: -
CDR3aa: CASSTRVATNEKLFF
CDR3nt: TGTGCCAGCAGTACGAGGGTTGCAACTAATGAAAAACTGTTTTTT

abundance: -
j_gene: TRBJ2-2
v_gene: TRBV19
d_gene: TRBD1
CDR3aa: CASKLDSGTGTTGELFF
CDR3nt: TGTGCCAGTAAGTTGGACTCCGGGACAGGGACCACCGGGGAGCTGTTTTTT

abundance: -
j_gene: TRBJ1-6
v_gene: TRBV19
d_gene: TRBD1
CDR3aa: CASRTGDSPLHF
CDR3nt: TGTGCCAGTAGGACAGGGGATTCACCCCTCCACTTT

abundance: -
j_gene: TRBJ1-3
v_gene: TRBV6-5
d_gene: -
CDR3aa: CASSTPQASGNTIYF
CDR3nt: TGTGCCAGCAGTACCCCACAGGCCTCTGGAAACACCATATATTTT

abundance: -
j_gene: TRBJ1-1
v_gene: TRBV18
d_gene: TRBD1
CDR3aa: CASSVDRVNTEAFF
CDR3nt: TGTGCCAGCTCCGTGGACAGGGTGAACACTGAAGCTTTCTTT

abundance: -
j_gene: TRBJ2-1
v_gene: TRBV5-4
d_gene: TRBD1
CDR3aa: CASSHPDRANEQFF
CDR3nt: TGTGCCAGCAGCCACCCCGACAGGGCCAATGAGCAGTTCTTC

abundance: -
j_gene: TRBJ2-3
v_gene: TRBV4-2
d_gene: TRBD2
CDR3aa: CASSALAGGNADTQYF
CDR3nt: TGTGCCAGCAGCGCCCTAGCGGGGGGCAACGCAGATACGCAGTATTTT

abundance: -
j_gene: TRBJ2-3
v_gene: TRBV5-4
d_gene: -
CDR3aa: CASGGAGDTQYF
CDR3nt: TGTGCCAGCGGGGGGGCAGGAGATACGCAGTATTTT

abundance: once
j_gene: TRBJ2-7
v_gene: TRBV4-1
d_gene: TRBD2
CDR3aa: CASSQVAGEDSEQYF
CDR3nt: TGCGCCAGCAGCCAAGTAGCGGGGGAAGACAGCGAGCAGTACTTC

abundance: -
j_gene: TRBJ1-4
v_gene: TRBV21-1
d_gene: -
CDR3aa: CASSKGRGRDEKLFF
CDR3nt: TGTGCCAGCAGCAAAGGTAGGGGCCGAGATGAAAAACTGTTTTTT

abundance: -
j_gene: TRBJ1-5
v_gene: TRBV7-9
d_gene: -
CDR3aa: CASSLNEGQPQHF
CDR3nt: TGTGCCAGCAGCTTAAATGAGGGTCAGCCCCAGCATTTT

abundance: -
j_gene: TRBJ1-1
v_gene: TRBV9
d_gene: -
CDR3aa: CASSAAGSNAEAFF
CDR3nt: TGTGCCAGCAGCGCCGCCGGGTCCAACGCTGAAGCTTTCTTT

abundance: -
j_gene: TRBJ2-7
v_gene: TRBV27
d_gene: TRBD1
CDR3aa: CASSRTSTGGREEQYF
CDR3nt: TGTGCCAGCAGTCGAACCTCGACAGGGGGAAGGGAAGAGCAGTACTTC

abundance: few
j_gene: TRBJ2-2
v_gene: TRBV5-1
d_gene: TRBD1
CDR3aa: CASSSGTGSNTGELFF
CDR3nt: TGCGCCAGCAGCTCAGGGACAGGCTCGAACACCGGGGAGCTGTTTTTT

abundance: -
j_gene: TRBJ2-5
v_gene: TRBV7-9
d_gene: -
CDR3aa: CASSEDSLETQYF
CDR3nt: TGTGCCAGCAGCGAAGACAGTCTGGAGACCCAGTACTTC

abundance: -
j_gene: TRBJ1-2
v_gene: TRBV19
d_gene: -
CDR3aa: CASSTRMTEPLSYGYTF
CDR3nt: TGTGCCAGTAGTACGCGCATGACAGAACCCCTCTCTTATGGCTACACCTTC

abundance: -
j_gene: TRBJ1-1
v_gene: TRBV10-3
d_gene: -
CDR3aa: CAIRTGEGTDTEAFF
CDR3nt: TGTGCCATCAGGACGGGAGAGGGAACAGACACTGAAGCTTTCTTT

abundance: once
j_gene: TRBJ1-2
v_gene: TRBV7-2
d_gene: -
CDR3aa: CASSLGGSNYGYTF
CDR3nt: TGTGCCAGCAGCTTAGGCGGCAGCAACTATGGCTACACCTTC

abundance: -
j_gene: TRBJ2-1
v_gene: TRBV6-5
d_gene: -
CDR3aa: CASSEGDYNEQFF
CDR3nt: TGTGCCAGCAGTGAAGGGGACTACAATGAGCAGTTCTTC